This is a list of T cell receptor beta chains from one sample in a study of blood T cell repertoires in COVID-19. Assay used: immunoSEQ multiplex PCR; TCRdb lists only in-frame clones, some missing. The table includes under 400,000 clones, about 91% detected once. The source material was peripheral blood. Receptors were obtained from a woman under 40 with COVID-19, enrolled during active disease. Both conserved end residues are part of each CDR3. The D gene is left open where the match is weak. Size tells how often a clone was seen (once, few, many) or the class of an expanded clone, and some rows leave it out.

D	J	V	length	size	DNA	CDR3
NA	TRBJ1-6	TRBV18	15	NA	TGTGCCAGCTCACCAGACAGGCTCACAGGTTCACCCCTCCACTTT	CASSPDRLTGSPLHF
NA	TRBJ1-3	TRBV10-3	14	few	TGTGCCATCAAACGCCAGGGCTCTGGAAACACCATATATTTT	CAIKRQGSGNTIYF
TRBD2	TRBJ2-3	TRBV6-5	15	NA	TGTGCCAGCAGCCAAGGGACTAGCGACACAGATACGCAGTATTTT	CASSQGTSDTDTQYF
NA	TRBJ1-2	TRBV7-6	15	NA	TGTGCCAGCAGCCTAAACCCACAGCCCCTCTATGGCTACACCTTC	CASSLNPQPLYGYTF
NA	TRBJ1-6	TRBV18	16	NA	TGTGCCAGCTCACCACGATCGCAGGGAAGTAATTCACCCCTCCACTTT	CASSPRSQGSNSPLHF
TRBD1	TRBJ2-7	TRBV6-5	14	NA	TGTGCCAGCAGTCCGGGACAGGGGGCTTACGAGCAGTACTTC	CASSPGQGAYEQYF
NA	TRBJ1-2	TRBV4-1	15	NA	TGCGCCAGCAGCCAACACTCGGACAGAGACTATGGCTACACCTTC	CASSQHSDRDYGYTF
NA	TRBJ2-1	TRBV7-2	12	NA	TGTGCCAGCTTTAGATTTTACAATGAGCAGTTCTTC	CASFRFYNEQFF
TRBD1	TRBJ2-7	TRBV7-3	13	NA	TGTGCCAGCAGCTTAACAGGGGGCGGAGAGCAGTACTTC	CASSLTGGGEQYF
NA	TRBJ2-7	TRBV3-1/TRBV3-2	14	many	TGTGCCAGCAGCCCCTCTTCTGGGGCTGGCGAGCAGTACTTC	CASSPSSGAGEQYF
NA	TRBJ2-2	TRBV11-2	13	NA	TGTGCCAGCAGTAGGAGGAACACCGGGGAGCTGTTTTTT	CASSRRNTGELFF
TRBD1	TRBJ1-1	TRBV11-3	13	NA	TGTGCCAGCAGTTTAACAGGGGTCACTGAAGCTTTCTTT	CASSLTGVTEAFF
NA	TRBJ1-2	TRBV27	14	NA	TGTGCCAGCAGTCCCCCAGGGGTTCCCTATGGCTACACCTTC	CASSPPGVPYGYTF
NA	TRBJ1-3	TRBV9	14	NA	TGTGCCAGCAGCGTTAAGGGGGCTGGAAACACCATATATTTT	CASSVKGAGNTIYF
NA	TRBJ2-5	TRBV11-3	14	NA	TGTGCCAGCAGCTTAGTCAGGGGAAAAGAGACCCAGTACTTC	CASSLVRGKETQYF
NA	TRBJ2-1	TRBV15	15	NA	TGTGCCACCTCCTCCCGATCACAGGGCTACAATGAGCAGTTCTTC	CATSSRSQGYNEQFF
NA	TRBJ1-2	TRBV4-1	15	NA	TGCGCCAGCAGCCATAACAGGGAAGGGCTGGATGGCTACACCTTC	CASSHNREGLDGYTF
NA	TRBJ1-1	TRBV14	14	NA	TGTGCCAGCAGCCAAGTGTGGGGGCCCCCTGAAGCTTTCTTT	CASSQVWGPPEAFF
NA	TRBJ1-2	TRBV6-6	14	NA	TGTGCCAGCAGTTACGGGGGACACGACTATGGCTACACCTTC	CASSYGGHDYGYTF
NA	TRBJ1-1	TRBV3-1/TRBV3-2	15	NA	TGTGCCAGCAGCCAACGAACCTGGGGCGGTACTGAAGCTTTCTTT	CASSQRTWGGTEAFF
TRBD1	TRBJ2-2	TRBV6-2/TRBV6-3	16	NA	TGTGCCAGCAGTTACCTGGGACAGGGGAACACCGGGGAGCTGTTTTTT	CASSYLGQGNTGELFF
TRBD2	TRBJ2-5	TRBV3-1/TRBV3-2	16	NA	TGTGCCAGCAGCCATCGTAGCGGGGGGGCCGTGGAGACCCAGTACTTC	CASSHRSGGAVETQYF
NA	TRBJ2-2	TRBV2	20	NA	TGTGCCAGCAATCATCCCACAGGGACCCCACGCCGAGTGAACACCGGGGAGCTGTTTTTT	CASNHPTGTPRRVNTGELFF
TRBD1	TRBJ1-1	TRBV5-6	15	once	TGTGCCAGCACCAAACTAACAGGGGAAGGGAGGAGCGCTTTCTTT	CASTKLTGEGRSAFF
NA	TRBJ2-2	TRBV10-3	14	NA	TGTGCCATCAGTGTACTAGTAGACACCGGGGAGCTGTTTTTT	CAISVLVDTGELFF
NA	TRBJ1-2	TRBV4-3	13	NA	TGCGCCAGCAGCCCACAGGAAAACTATGGCTACACCTTC	CASSPQENYGYTF
NA	TRBJ2-4	TRBV19	15	NA	TGTGCCAGTAAAGGGAGACCGGGACCAGGGGACATTCAGTACTTC	CASKGRPGPGDIQYF
TRBD1	TRBJ1-3	TRBV23-1	18	NA	TGCGCCAGCAGTCACCCTGCAGGGGGCACCCACTCTGGAAACACCATATATTTT	CASSHPAGGTHSGNTIYF
NA	TRBJ1-6	TRBV5-1	15	NA	TGCGCCAGCAGCTTGTTCGAGGGAGGTGGTTCACCCCTCCACTTT	CASSLFEGGGSPLHF
TRBD1	TRBJ1-4	TRBV5-1	14	NA	TGCGCCAGCAGCCCGGGGACAGGGGATGAAAAACTGTTTTTT	CASSPGTGDEKLFF
NA	TRBJ2-3	TRBV7-8	17	few	TGTGCCAGCAGCCACCCTTGGAGGGGGGGAAACACAGATACGCAGTATTTT	CASSHPWRGGNTDTQYF
NA	TRBJ1-1	TRBV6-6	13	NA	TGTGCCAGCAGTGACGGACTGCGAACTGAAGCTTTCTTT	CASSDGLRTEAFF
TRBD2	TRBJ2-2	TRBV4-2	17	NA	TGTGCCAGCAGCCTCAGACTAGCGGGGGGGTCTACCGGGGAGCTGTTTTTT	CASSLRLAGGSTGELFF
NA	TRBJ2-5	TRBV2	13	once	TGTGCCAGCAGTCTCGACTATGCGGAGACCCAGTACTTC	CASSLDYAETQYF